These 20 T cell receptor beta chains were sequenced from one sample in a study of blood T cell repertoires in COVID-19. Only in-frame clones appear in the TCRdb table, and some are missing; sequencing was by immunoSEQ multiplex PCR. Of about 16,000 clones in the sample, 70% to 90% were seen once. Sequences were obtained from peripheral blood. All receptors derive from a human donor in a cohort sampled during active COVID-19.

The chain joins TRBV6-6 to TRBJ1-2, with D hard to call. The length of the CDR3 is 14 residues. The V end lost 2 bases, the J end lost 0 bases, and 7 bases lay between the germline ends. CDR1 and CDR2 from the germline V gene are MNHNY and SVGAGI (reference sequence). CDR3 sequence reads: CASSYSPANYGYTF. DNA of the CDR3: TGTGCCAGCAGTTACAGCCCCGCTAACTATGGCTACACCTTC.

The genes are TRBV3-1 (or the pseudogene TRBV3-2) and TRBJ1-2; D unresolved. V shed 1 base and J shed 5 bases, with 11 bases lying between them. This CDR3 spans 14 amino acids. CDR1 and CDR2 (germline): LGHDT, YNNKEL (reference sequence). The CDR3 sequence is CASSQGLGAYGYTF. In DNA, the CDR3 is TGTGCCAGCAGCCAAGGGCTTGGAGCATATGGCTACACCTTC.

V usage is TRBV5-4 and J usage is TRBJ2-5; D is uncertain. V was trimmed by 1 base and J by 2 bases, leaving 9 bases between them. This CDR3 has 14 residues. Per the germline V gene, CDR1 is SGHNT and CDR2 is YYREEE (reference sequence). DNA of the CDR3: TGTGCCAGCAGCTTGAACGCGGATCAAGAGACCCAGTACTTC. Translated: CASSLNADQETQYF.

The chain has TRBV29-1 and TRBJ1-2, with 9 bases matching TRBD1. This CDR3 has 14 residues. The germline V gene has CDR1 SQVTM and CDR2 ANQGSEA. Losses at the gene ends were 5 bases for V and 5 bases for J; bases not matched to a gene: 9. CDR3 DNA: TGCAGCGTTAGGAGGGACAGGGACGGGTATGGCTACACCTTC. Residues: CSVRRDRDGYGYTF.

This clone was observed a single time. This rearrangement joins TRBV7-6 to TRBJ1-5; 10 nucleotides agree with TRBD1. This CDR3 has 17 residues. Per the germline V gene, CDR1 is SGHVS and CDR2 is FNYEAQ. With 5 bases clipped from V and 6 bases from J, the junction kept 13 bases outside the gene matches. CDR3 nucleotide sequence: TGTGCCAGCAGCCCAGGAGCGCGACAGGGGGCTAGTCAGCCCCAGCATTTT. Its translation is CASSPGARQGASQPQHF. Filled out from reference TRBV7-6 and TRBJ1-5, the complete variable domain reads GAGVSQSPRYKVTKRGQDVALRCDPISGHVSLYWYRQALGQGPEFLTYFNYEAQQDKSGLPNDRFSAERPEGSISTLTIQRTEQRDSAMYRCASSPGARQGASQPQHFGDGTRLSIL.

This clone was seen just once. The V call is TRBV11-2, the J call TRBJ1-1; possibly TRBD1 for D (6 bases). Germline V CDR1 and CDR2: SGHAT, FQNNGV. Trimming cost V 3 bases and J 1 base, with 9 bases left between them. This CDR3 is built from 14 residues. Written as DNA, the CDR3 is TGTGCCAGCAGCTTGCGGGGGCGGAACACTGAAGCTTTCTTT. It yields the protein CASSLRGRNTEAFF.

The chain carries TRBV6-5 and TRBJ1-1; TRBD1 aligns across 12 bases. Germline V gene sequence: CDR1 MNHEY, CDR2 SVGAGI. With 5 bases clipped from V and 12 bases from J, the junction kept 10 bases outside the gene matches. The CDR3 extends over 14 amino acids. CDR3 in DNA: TGTGCCAGCAGTCCCCCCGGGACAGGGGGCATTACTTTCTTT. Protein: CASSPPGTGGITFF.

J is TRBJ2-1 and V is TRBV5-5, with 12 positions matching TRBD1. Germline values: CDR1 SGHKS, CDR2 YYEKEE (reference sequence). The ends lost 4 bases at V and 14 bases at J; junction bases unmatched: 4. CDR3 size: 12 residues. CDR3 residues: CASSLGTGGEFF. CDR3 sequence (DNA): TGTGCCAGCAGCCTAGGGACAGGGGGCGAGTTCTTC.

The chain combines TRBV15 with TRBJ1-2; D unresolved. CDR3 length: 15 residues. V lost 1 base and J lost 3, with 12 bases in between. Germline CDR1 and CDR2: LNHNV and YYDKDF (reference sequence). CDR3 residues: CATSRVSLSDYGYTF. The DNA of the CDR3 is TGTGCCACCAGCAGAGTTTCTCTCTCTGACTATGGCTACACCTTC.

V is TRBV28 and J is TRBJ2-2; 8 bases fit TRBD1. The length of the CDR3 is 16 residues. Trimming at V came to 5 bases and at J to 0 bases, leaving 5 bases not matched to a gene. CDR1 and CDR2 from the germline V gene are MDHEN and SYDVKM. CDR3: CASSVQGATNTGELFF. The CDR3 DNA reads TGTGCCAGCAGTGTCCAGGGGGCGACGAACACCGGGGAGCTGTTTTTT.

V and J are TRBV5-1 and TRBJ2-7; 8 nucleotides agree with TRBD1. Germline V gene sequence: CDR1 SGHRS, CDR2 YFSETQ. This CDR3 is 15 amino acids long. Germline trimming cut 4 bases from V and 2 bases from J; bases unmatched to any gene: 8. CDR3 sequence reads: CASSPRTGRTYEQYF. DNA of the CDR3: TGCGCCAGCAGCCCCCGGACAGGGCGGACCTACGAGCAGTACTTC. Full variable domain (outside the CDR3, taken from reference TRBV5-1 and TRBJ2-7): KAGVTQTPRYLIKTRGQQVTLSCSPISGHRSVSWYQQTPGQGLQFLFEYFSETQRNKGNFPGRFSGRQFSNSRSEMNVSTLELGDSALYLCASSPRTGRTYEQYFGPGTRLTVT.

J is TRBJ1-2 and V is TRBV27; 7 bases match TRBD1. Germline V gene data show CDR1 as MNHEY and CDR2 as SMNVEV (reference sequence). Trimming removed 5 bases from V and 0 bases from J; junction bases left unmatched: 6. The CDR3 spans 15 residues. CDR3 sequence: CASSEWDSSNYGYTF. The CDR3 nucleotides read TGTGCCAGCAGTGAATGGGACAGCTCTAACTATGGCTACACCTTC.

The V and J genes are TRBV10-3 and TRBJ1-2, with D perhaps matching TRBD1 (6 bases). Trimming shortened V by 10 bases and J by 2 bases, and 17 bases separated the two germline ends. From germline, CDR1 is ENHRY and CDR2 SYGVKD. The length of the CDR3 is 14 residues. CDR3 nucleotide sequence: TGTGCCACCGAGGAGGGGGGGTACAACTATGGCTACACCTTC. This translates into CATEEGGYNYGYTF.

V is TRBV9 and J is TRBJ1-3, with D unresolved. The CDR3 has 14 amino acids. The V gene lost 4 bases and the J gene lost 2 bases, with 10 bases spanning the gap. Germline V gene data show CDR1 as SGDLS and CDR2 as YYNGEE. This chain's CDR3 is CASSPRTTGNTIYF. The CDR3 nucleotides read TGTGCCAGCAGCCCCCGGACTACTGGAAACACCATATATTTT.

This clone is a singleton in its sample. The chain combines TRBV7-9 with TRBJ2-6, with D unresolved. The germline CDR1 and CDR2 sequences are SEHNR and FQNEAQ (reference sequence). V was cut by 6 bases and J by 2 bases, with 5 bases left in between. The CDR3 totals 13 residues. CDR3 in DNA: TGTGCCAGCAGTCTAACTGGGGCCAACGTCCTGACTTTC. Protein: CASSLTGANVLTF.

The J gene is TRBJ1-1, the V gene TRBV11-2, with D unclear. Germline V gene lookup returns CDR1 SGHAT and CDR2 FQNNGV. V was clipped by 3 bases and J by 4 bases, with 9 bases between them. The CDR3 contains 13 residues. The CDR3 DNA reads as TGTGCCAGCAGCTTTAGTGACACCACTGAAGCTTTCTTT. Translating gives CASSFSDTTEAFF.

The chain links TRBV5-4 to TRBJ2-1, with D possibly matching TRBD2 (7 bases). Trimming stripped 0 bases from V and 7 bases from J, with 14 bases between. CDR3 size: 15 residues. The V gene's germline CDR1 is SGHNT and CDR2 YYREEE (reference sequence). CDR3 nucleotide sequence: TGTGCCAGCAGCTTGGAGGGGGGGGGCTGGAATGAGCAGTTCTTC. Residues: CASSLEGGGWNEQFF.

The chain combines TRBV5-1 with TRBJ1-3; TRBD1 might be the D (5 bases). The V gene lost 1 base and the J gene lost 2 bases, with 13 bases spanning the gap. The CDR3 has 16 amino acids. The germline V gene has CDR1 SGHRS and CDR2 YFSETQ. The CDR3 here is CASSLRSDNTGNTIYF. The CDR3 region has the DNA TGCGCCAGCAGCTTGAGGTCGGACAACACTGGAAACACCATATATTTT.

This clone came up once. At one of its ends the junction is not consistent with the germline gene, which may arise from a read error. In nucleotides, the CDR3 is TGTGCCATCAGTAAGTCCGGGACAGGGAATGGGGCCAACGTCCTGACTTTC. The encoded protein is CAISKSGTGNGANVLTF. The rearrangement links TRBV10-3 to TRBJ2-6, with TRBD1 matching over 9 bases. From germline, CDR1 is ENHRY and CDR2 SYGVKD. CDR3 length equals 17 residues.

The rearrangement joins TRBV2 to TRBJ2-2; 10 nucleotides match TRBD1. After removal of 2 bases from V and 7 bases from J, the junction contained 7 bases not matched to a gene. The CDR3 has 16 amino acids. The germline V gene has CDR1 SNHLY and CDR2 FYNNEI. The CDR3 DNA follows: TGTGCCAGCAGTGAATTTGGGACAGGGGTGAACGGGGAGCTGTTTTTT. It specifies CASSEFGTGVNGELFF.